This entry concerns a single TCR beta chain. The data were obtained in a study of T cell responses to AZD1222 COVID-19 vaccine. Clones were sequenced by immunoSEQ multiplex PCR, and TCRdb holds only the in-frame ones, with some missing. In the table there are approximately 140,000 clones, around 93% of which are singletons. This TCR was sampled from an adult in good health. The source was peripheral blood, collected on day 0 of AZD1222 vaccination.

This CDR3 reads CASSQLDSVEQYF. DNA for the CDR3: TGTGCCAGCAGCCAACTAGACAGTGTCGAGCAGTACTTC. The genes are TRBV11-3 and TRBJ2-7; TRBD1 or TRBD2 may be the D gene (5 bases each). Germline V lookup: CDR1 SGHNT, CDR2 YENEEA. Between the trimmed V and J ends, which lost 5 bases and 6 bases, there was a span of 14 bases. The CDR3 has 13 residues.